The next 20 T cell receptor beta chains were all read from a single sample in a study of T cell changes during pregnancy in multiple sclerosis. Clones were read by immunoSEQ multiplex PCR, and TCRdb kept only the in-frame ones, dropping some. The sample lists 50,000 to 75,000 clones, roughly 90% seen once, with 2.5% to 3.5% in the top ten. The sample in question was peripheral blood, obtained in the third trimester of pregnancy. The receptor source for this set is a female donor in good health, enrolled as a control in a pregnancy study.

This chain links TRBV6-6 with TRBJ2-3; TRBD1 matches 9 bases. This CDR3 is built from 15 residues. V shed 6 bases and J 4 bases; nucleotides not matched to a gene: 8. Germline CDR1 reads MNHNY; CDR2 reads SVGAGI (reference sequence). The CDR3 DNA is TGTGCCAGCAGAGGGGTTACAGGGGGCGCAGATACGCAGTATTTT. Translation gives CASRGVTGGADTQYF.

V gene TRBV28 combines with J gene TRBJ1-1; D is perhaps TRBD1 (6 bases). Per germline, CDR1 MDHEN and CDR2 SYDVKM. There are 15 residues in the CDR3. The ends were cut back, 1 base at V and 1 base at J, with 10 bases in the middle. The CDR3 DNA is TGTGCCAGCAGTTTATTGGGGGCCGAGAACACTGAAGCTTTCTTT. Translating gives CASSLLGAENTEAFF.

The chain employs TRBV6-1 and TRBJ2-1; a weak D match, TRBD2 (6 bases). The germline gives CDR1 MNHNS, CDR2 SASEGT. V was shortened by 4 bases and J by 1 base, with 14 bases between the two germline ends. The CDR3 is 16 amino acids. The CDR3 coding sequence is TGTGCCAGCAGTGTATCAACTAGCAGGTCCTACAATGAGCAGTTCTTC. Encoded protein: CASSVSTSRSYNEQFF.

The rearrangement links TRBV7-9 to TRBJ2-1; 8 nucleotides align to TRBD1. Per the germline V gene, CDR1 is SEHNR and CDR2 is FQNEAQ (reference sequence). The junction had 12 bases not matched to a gene; V was cut back by 5 bases and J by 3 bases. The CDR3 has 17 amino acids. The CDR3 protein is CASSALPRTGLYNEQFF. CDR3 nucleotides: TGTGCCAGCAGCGCCCTACCGAGGACAGGGCTCTACAATGAGCAGTTCTTC. Based on the CDR3 plus reference TRBV7-9 and TRBJ2-1, the full variable domain is DTGVSQNPRHKITKRGQNVTFRCDPISEHNRLYWYRQTLGQGPEFLTYFQNEAQLEKSRLLSDRFSAERPKGSFSTLEIQRTEQGDSAMYLCASSALPRTGLYNEQFFGPGTRLTVL.

This clone was found once. V and J are TRBV7-8 and TRBJ2-1; D perhaps matches TRBD1 (6 bases). V was pared by 3 bases and J by 5 bases, with 17 bases between. This CDR3 spans 16 amino acids. Germline-derived CDR1 and CDR2 are SGHVS and FQNEAQ. CDR3 protein: CASSLEKDRVNNEQFF. CDR3 DNA sequence: TGTGCCAGCAGCTTGGAGAAGGACAGAGTGAACAATGAGCAGTTCTTC.

This chain uses TRBV6-1 with TRBJ2-3, with D tentatively TRBD1 (6 bases). The CDR3 is 14 residues long. Between the trimmed V and J ends, which lost 6 bases and 2 bases, there was a span of 12 bases. The germline V gene encodes CDR1 MNHNS and CDR2 SASEGT. The CDR3 region is CASRQGPFTDTQYF. The DNA for the CDR3 is TGTGCCAGCAGGCAGGGGCCCTTCACAGATACGCAGTATTTT.

V is TRBV7-2 and J is TRBJ2-3, with 7 bases fitting TRBD2. CDR1 and CDR2 (germline): SGHTA, FQGNSA. The CDR3 is made up of 15 amino acids. V lost 4 bases to trimming and J lost 3 bases; unmatched junction nucleotides: 7. For the CDR3, the DNA is TGTGCCAGCAGCTCTAGGGGACTAAGTACAGATACGCAGTATTTT. As protein: CASSSRGLSTDTQYF.

This clone was counted once. V gene TRBV5-1 combines with J gene TRBJ2-1; weak D call: TRBD2 (6 bases). This CDR3 contains 13 residues. Trimming removed 4 bases at V and 3 bases at J, with 8 bases between. CDR1 is SGHRS, CDR2 YFSETQ, per germline. CDR3 nucleotide sequence: TGCGCCAGCAGCCGCGGGATCTACAATGAGCAGTTCTTC. This gives the protein CASSRGIYNEQFF.

The CDR3 region is CASSTTSTVNEQFF. The CDR3 nucleotides read TGTGCCAGCTCAACGACCTCGACAGTCAATGAGCAGTTCTTC. The V gene is TRBV18, the J gene TRBJ2-1; a possible D gene is TRBD1 (5 bases). This CDR3 is 14 amino acids long. The V gene's germline CDR1 is KGHSH and CDR2 LQKENI. V lost 5 bases and J 6 bases, leaving 14 bases between the germline ends.

For the CDR3, the DNA is TGTGCCTGGCTCATAGACATGAACACTGAAGCTTTCTTT. Translation gives CAWLIDMNTEAFF. The chain carries TRBV30 and TRBJ1-1; D gene ambiguous. The V gene's germline CDR1 is GTSNPN and CDR2 SVGIG (reference sequence). The CDR3 extends over 13 amino acids. V gave up 5 bases and J gave up 0 bases, with 10 bases separating them.

This clone was seen more than once but under ten times. V gene TRBV4-3 combines with J gene TRBJ1-5; D uncertain. The length of the CDR3 is 13 residues. The V gene's germline CDR1 is LGHNA and CDR2 YSLEER. Between the trimmed V and J ends, which lost 0 bases and 5 bases, there was a span of 5 bases. This CDR3 reads CASSQEKHQPQHF. The CDR3 nucleotides are TGCGCCAGCAGCCAAGAAAAGCATCAGCCCCAGCATTTT.

The chain uses TRBV20-1 and TRBJ2-5; D perhaps matches TRBD2 (6 bases). The CDR3 consists of 10 residues. Trimming shortened V by 5 bases and J by 14 bases, and 15 bases separated the two germline ends. The germline gives CDR1 DFQATT, CDR2 SNEGSKA (reference sequence). CDR3 region: CSAYSGTGYF. The CDR3, as DNA: TGCAGTGCTTACTCCGGGACTGGATACTTC.

The chain combines TRBV19 with TRBJ2-1; 12 nucleotides match TRBD2. The CDR3 is 18 residues long. The germline CDR1 and CDR2 sequences are LNHDA and SQIVND (reference sequence). Losses at the gene ends were 3 bases for V and 7 bases for J; bases not matched to a gene: 13. The CDR3 nucleotides are TGTGCCAGTAGTATCCTAACGCTAGCGGGAGGGAATGATAATGAGCAGTTCTTC. This encodes CASSILTLAGGNDNEQFF.

V gene TRBV4-3 combines with J gene TRBJ2-1; TRBD1 agrees at 8 bases. The CDR3 sequence is 17 residues long. Per the germline V gene, CDR1 is LGHNA and CDR2 is YSLEER. J was trimmed by 5 bases and V by 0 bases; bases with no gene match: 9. The CDR3 nucleotides are TGCGCCAGCAGCCAAGATCAGGCAGGGGGCAATGACAATGAGCAGTTCTTC. Its translation is CASSQDQAGGNDNEQFF.

The chain recombines TRBV10-3 with TRBJ2-5; D perhaps matches TRBD2 (5 bases). V was pared by 0 bases and J by 2 bases, with 7 bases between. This CDR3 contains 14 residues. The germline V gene encodes CDR1 ENHRY and CDR2 SYGVKD. CDR3 coding DNA: TGTGCCATCAGTGAGTCGGGAGTACAAGAGACCCAGTACTTC. This translates into CAISESGVQETQYF.

This chain uses TRBV7-9 with TRBJ1-5; D might be TRBD1 (6 bases). This CDR3 contains 15 residues. V lost 1 base and J 4 bases, leaving 11 bases between the germline ends. Germline V gene lookup returns CDR1 SEHNR and CDR2 FQNEAQ (reference sequence). The chain's CDR3 is CASSLGDNFNQPQHF. CDR3 nucleotide sequence: TGTGCCAGCAGCTTAGGGGACAACTTTAATCAGCCCCAGCATTTT.

The chain combines TRBV18 with TRBJ2-7; D remains unclear. The V and J ends lost 2 bases and 2 bases respectively, with 7 bases between them. This CDR3 comprises 13 residues. CDR1 is KGHSH and CDR2 is LQKENI in the germline V gene. CDR3 DNA: TGTGCCAGCTCACCAACGAGAGCCTACGAGCAGTACTTC. Protein: CASSPTRAYEQYF.

This chain links TRBV19 with TRBJ2-1; 10 nucleotides agree with TRBD2. There are 17 residues in the CDR3. Germline CDR1 is LNHDA and CDR2 is SQIVND (reference sequence). The J segment lost 1 base and the V segment lost 6 bases, leaving 9 bases of the junction unmatched. CDR3 DNA: TGTGCCAGTAGCCGGGCTAGCGGGAGATTTTCCTACAATGAGCAGTTCTTC. Residues: CASSRASGRFSYNEQFF.

The chain recombines TRBV29-1 with TRBJ2-7; 12 nucleotides align to TRBD1. Germline V gene sequence: CDR1 SQVTM, CDR2 ANQGSEA. This CDR3 comprises 15 residues. V lost 7 bases and J lost 5; bases outside the gene matches: 12. The CDR3 nucleotides read TGCAGCGCTGGCCCCGGGACAGGGGGCTCTAACGAGCAGTACTTC. Protein product: CSAGPGTGGSNEQYF.

The genes are TRBV11-2 and TRBJ2-7; 8 nucleotides match TRBD1. This CDR3 is built from 15 residues. Germline values: CDR1 SGHAT, CDR2 FQNNGV. The ends lost 1 base at V and 3 bases at J; junction bases unmatched: 5. CDR3: CASSLVFGQGYEQYF. In DNA form, the CDR3 reads TGTGCCAGCAGCTTAGTTTTCGGACAGGGCTACGAGCAGTACTTC.